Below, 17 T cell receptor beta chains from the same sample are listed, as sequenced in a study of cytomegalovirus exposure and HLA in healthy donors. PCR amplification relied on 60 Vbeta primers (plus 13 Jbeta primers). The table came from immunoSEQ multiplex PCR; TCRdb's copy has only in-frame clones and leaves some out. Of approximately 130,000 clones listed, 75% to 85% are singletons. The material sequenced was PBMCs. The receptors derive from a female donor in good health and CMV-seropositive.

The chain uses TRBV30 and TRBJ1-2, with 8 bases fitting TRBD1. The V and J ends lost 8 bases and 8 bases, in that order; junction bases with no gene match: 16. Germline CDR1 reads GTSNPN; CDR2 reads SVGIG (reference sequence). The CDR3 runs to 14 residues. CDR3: CAGTPGQVVRGYTF. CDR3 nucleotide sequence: TGTGCCGGAACTCCGGGACAGGTCGTACGAGGCTACACCTTC.

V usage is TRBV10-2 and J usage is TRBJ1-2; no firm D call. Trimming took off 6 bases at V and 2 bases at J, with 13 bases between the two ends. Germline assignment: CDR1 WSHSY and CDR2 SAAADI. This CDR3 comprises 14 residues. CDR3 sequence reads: CASSGELFNYGYTF. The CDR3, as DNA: TGCGCCAGCAGCGGGGAGTTATTCAACTATGGCTACACCTTC.

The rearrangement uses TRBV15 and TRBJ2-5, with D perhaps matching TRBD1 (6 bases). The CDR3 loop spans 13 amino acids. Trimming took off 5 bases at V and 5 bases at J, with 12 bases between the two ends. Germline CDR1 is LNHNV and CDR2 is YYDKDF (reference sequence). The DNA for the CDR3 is TGTGCCACCAGCCCAGGGGTCGGGGAGACCCAGTACTTC. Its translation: CATSPGVGETQYF.

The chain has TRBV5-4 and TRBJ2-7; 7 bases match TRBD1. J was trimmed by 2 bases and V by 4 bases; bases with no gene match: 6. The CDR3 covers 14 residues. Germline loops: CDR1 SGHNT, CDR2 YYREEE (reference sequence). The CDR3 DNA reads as TGTGCCAGCAGCGAGGACAGGTCCGCCTACGAGCAGTACTTC. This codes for CASSEDRSAYEQYF.

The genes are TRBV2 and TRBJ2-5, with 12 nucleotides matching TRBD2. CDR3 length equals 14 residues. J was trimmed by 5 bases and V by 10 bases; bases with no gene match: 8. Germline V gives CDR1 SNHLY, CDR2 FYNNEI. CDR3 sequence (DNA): TGTGCCAATAAACTAGCGGGAGGTGAGGAGACCCAGTACTTC. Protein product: CANKLAGGEETQYF. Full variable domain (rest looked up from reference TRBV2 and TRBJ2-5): EPEVTQTPSHQVTQMGQEVILRCVPISNHLYFYWYRQILGQKVEFLVSFYNNEISEKSEIFDDQFSVERPDGSNFTLKIRSTKLEDSAMYFCANKLAGGEETQYFGPGTRLLVL.

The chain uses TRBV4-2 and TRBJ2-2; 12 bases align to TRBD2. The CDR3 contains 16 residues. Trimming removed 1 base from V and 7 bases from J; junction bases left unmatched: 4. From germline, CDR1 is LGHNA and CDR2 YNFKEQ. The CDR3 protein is CASSQGLAGDHGELFF. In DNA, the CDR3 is TGTGCCAGCAGCCAAGGACTAGCGGGAGACCACGGGGAGCTGTTTTTT.

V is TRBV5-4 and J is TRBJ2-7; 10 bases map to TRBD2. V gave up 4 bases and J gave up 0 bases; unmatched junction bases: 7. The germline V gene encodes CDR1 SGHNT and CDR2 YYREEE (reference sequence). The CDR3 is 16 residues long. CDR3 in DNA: TGTGCCAGCAGCATGCGACTAGCGGGCGTCTCCTACGAGCAGTACTTC. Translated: CASSMRLAGVSYEQYF.

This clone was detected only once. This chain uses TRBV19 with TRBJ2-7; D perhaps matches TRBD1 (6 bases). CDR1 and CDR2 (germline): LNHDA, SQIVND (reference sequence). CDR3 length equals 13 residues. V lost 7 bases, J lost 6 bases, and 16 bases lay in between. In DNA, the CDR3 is TGTGCCAGTACGAAGACAGGCACCGGCGAGCAGTACTTC. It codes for CASTKTGTGEQYF.

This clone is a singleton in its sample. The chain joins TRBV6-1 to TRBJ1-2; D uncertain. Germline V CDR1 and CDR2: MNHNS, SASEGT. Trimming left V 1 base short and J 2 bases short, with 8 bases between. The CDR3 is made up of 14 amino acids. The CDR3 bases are TGTGCCAGCAGTGAAGGTCCCGTGAACTATGGCTACACCTTC. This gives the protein CASSEGPVNYGYTF.

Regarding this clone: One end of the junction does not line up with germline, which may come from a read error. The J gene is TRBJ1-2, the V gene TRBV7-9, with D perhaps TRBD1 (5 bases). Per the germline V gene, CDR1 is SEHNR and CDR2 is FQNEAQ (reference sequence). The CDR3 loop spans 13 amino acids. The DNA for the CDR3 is TGTGCCAGCAGATTAGACAGTCTCGATGGCTACACCTTC. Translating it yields CASRLDSLDGYTF.

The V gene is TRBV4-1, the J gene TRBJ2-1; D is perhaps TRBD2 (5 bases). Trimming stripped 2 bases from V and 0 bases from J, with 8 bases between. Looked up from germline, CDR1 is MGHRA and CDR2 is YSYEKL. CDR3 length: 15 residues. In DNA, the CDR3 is TGCGCCAGCAGCCAACTGGGGAGCTCCTACAATGAGCAGTTCTTC. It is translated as CASSQLGSSYNEQFF.

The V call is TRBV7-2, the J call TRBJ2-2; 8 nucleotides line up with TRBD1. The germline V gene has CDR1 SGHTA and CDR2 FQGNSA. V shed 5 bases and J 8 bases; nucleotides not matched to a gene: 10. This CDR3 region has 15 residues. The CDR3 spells CASSDDRGSSGELFF. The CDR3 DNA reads TGTGCCAGCAGCGACGACAGGGGTTCATCAGGGGAGCTGTTTTTT.

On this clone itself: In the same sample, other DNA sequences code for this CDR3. The CDR3 DNA sequence: TGTGCCAGCAGTGAGCAGGGGCGAGGTGAAAAACTGTTTTTT. Translating it yields CASSEQGRGEKLFF. This sequence joins TRBV6-1 and TRBJ1-4; a weak D match, TRBD1 (6 bases). Deletions cut 3 bases from V and 7 bases from J, with 12 bases between. This CDR3 is built from 14 residues. Looked up from germline, CDR1 is MNHNS and CDR2 is SASEGT.

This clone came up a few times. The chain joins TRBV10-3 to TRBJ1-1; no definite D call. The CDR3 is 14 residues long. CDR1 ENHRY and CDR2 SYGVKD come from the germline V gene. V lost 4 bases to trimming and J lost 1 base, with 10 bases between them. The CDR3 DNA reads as TGTGCCATCAGTGGTAGGGAGCCGAACACTGAAGCTTTCTTT. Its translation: CAISGREPNTEAFF.

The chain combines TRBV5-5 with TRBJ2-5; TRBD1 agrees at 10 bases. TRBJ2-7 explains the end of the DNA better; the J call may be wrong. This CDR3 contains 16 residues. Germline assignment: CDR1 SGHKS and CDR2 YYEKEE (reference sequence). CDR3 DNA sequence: TGTGCCAGCAGCTTGGTTGGGACAGGGGAAGCCTACGAGCAGTACTTC. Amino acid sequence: CASSLVGTGEAYEQYF.

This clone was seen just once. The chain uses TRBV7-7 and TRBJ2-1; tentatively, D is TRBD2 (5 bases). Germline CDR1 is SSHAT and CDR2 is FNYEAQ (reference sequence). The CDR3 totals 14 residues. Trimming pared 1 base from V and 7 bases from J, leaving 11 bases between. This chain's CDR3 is CASSLGSSTNEQFF. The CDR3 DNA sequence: TGTGCCAGCAGCTTAGGCTCTAGCACGAATGAGCAGTTCTTC.

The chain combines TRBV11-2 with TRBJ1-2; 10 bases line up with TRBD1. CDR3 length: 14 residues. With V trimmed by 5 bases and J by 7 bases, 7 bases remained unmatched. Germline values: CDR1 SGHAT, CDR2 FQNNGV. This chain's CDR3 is CASSVPGQGTGYTF. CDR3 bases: TGTGCCAGCAGCGTACCGGGACAGGGGACTGGCTACACCTTC.